One and the same sample provided the 20 T cell receptor beta chains below, sequenced in a study of blood T cells in healthy people across ages. It was with a sample-barcoded 5' primer and a J-beta primer mix that a second PCR of about 7 to 12 cycles was run. One entry per CDR3 protein, called by TCRdb with MiXCR from the 5' RACE reads. The table includes almost 550,000 distinct CDR3 sequences, around 24% detected once. These data also featured in a second study, about T cells of mothers and their children.

The material sequenced was blood. The source of these receptors is a boy younger than 18 in good health.

This clonotype was recorded a few times. The rearrangement joins TRBV25-1 to TRBJ1-2; D uncertain. The CDR3 runs to 13 residues. V was clipped by 4 bases and J by 0 bases, with 6 bases between them. CDR1 and CDR2 (germline): MGHDK, SYGVNS. The CDR3 DNA follows: TGTGCCAGCAGTGTACTGGCTAACTATGGCTACACCTTC. Its protein product is CASSVLANYGYTF.

Only a few counts were recorded for this clonotype. This sequence joins TRBV6-2 or TRBV6-3 and TRBJ2-7; a possible D gene is TRBD1 (5 bases). The CDR3 extends over 14 amino acids. The V end was cut by 0 bases, the J end by 6 bases, with 12 bases between. Germline CDR1 MNHEY, CDR2 SVGEGT. CDR3 bases: TGTGCCAGCAGTTACTCGGGCAGGGCAGGCGAGCAGTACTTC. As protein: CASSYSGRAGEQYF.

The gene calls are TRBV28 and TRBJ2-5; 9 bases align to TRBD2. The end of the DNA fits TRBJ2-7 better, so the J call may be wrong. There are 16 residues in the CDR3. Germline assignment: CDR1 MDHEN and CDR2 SYDVKM. The chain's CDR3 is CASSLSSGSPSYEQYF. CDR3 DNA sequence: TGTGCCAGCAGTTTGAGTAGCGGGAGTCCGTCCTACGAGCAGTACTTC.

This chain connects TRBV19 to TRBJ2-2; perhaps TRBD1 as D (7 bases). Germline CDR1 is LNHDA and CDR2 is SQIVND (reference sequence). The ends were cut back, 3 bases at V and 9 bases at J, with 14 bases in the middle. This CDR3 is 14 amino acids long. CDR3 DNA: TGTGCCAGTAGTATCGGAGGGGGCAGAAGGGAGCTGTTTTTT. Translation gives CASSIGGGRRELFF.

This clonotype was recorded at least ten times. The V call is TRBV11-2, the J call TRBJ2-7; 7 bases line up with TRBD1. Germline V gives CDR1 SGHAT, CDR2 FQNNGV. V dropped 4 bases and J dropped 3; count of bases not matched to a gene: 3. The CDR3 covers 13 residues. The CDR3 is CASSSRDSYEQYF. CDR3 nucleotides: TGTGCCAGCAGCTCCCGGGACAGCTACGAGCAGTACTTC. Looking up the rest from reference TRBV11-2 and TRBJ2-7 gives the full variable domain: EAGVAQSPRYKIIEKRQSVAFWCNPISGHATLYWYQQILGQGPKLLIQFQNNGVVDDSQLPKDRFSAERLKGVDSTLKIQPAKLEDSAVYLCASSSRDSYEQYFGPGTRLTVT.

Only a few counts were recorded for this clonotype. The V gene is TRBV6-2 or TRBV6-3, the J gene TRBJ2-7, with D maybe TRBD2 (6 bases). This CDR3 spans 16 amino acids. V was clipped by 4 bases and J by 2 bases, with 18 bases between them. Germline V gives CDR1 MNHEY, CDR2 SVGEGT. The CDR3 loop reads CASSSLGAGNAYEQYF. DNA of the CDR3: TGTGCCAGCAGTTCCCTGGGAGCGGGCAACGCCTACGAGCAGTACTTC.

This clonotype has just a few counts. This sequence joins TRBV29-1 and TRBJ2-2, with D uncertain. Trimming stripped 0 bases from V and 6 bases from J, with 5 bases between. This CDR3 comprises 12 residues. Germline CDR1 SQVTM, CDR2 ANQGSEA. In DNA form, the CDR3 reads TGCAGCGTTGAAGAGGCTTCCGGGGAGCTGTTTTTT. It encodes CSVEEASGELFF.

J is TRBJ2-1 and V is TRBV4-1; 9 bases are a match to TRBD2. The DNA end is more similar to TRBJ2-7, so the J call may be wrong. The germline V gene has CDR1 MGHRA and CDR2 YSYEKL. The CDR3 is made up of 15 amino acids. CDR3 in DNA: TGCGCCAGCAGCCACCTGACTAGCGGCACCTACGAGCAGTACTTC. This gives the protein CASSHLTSGTYEQYF.

The rearrangement links TRBV2 to TRBJ2-3; 9 nucleotides agree with TRBD2. The germline V gene encodes CDR1 SNHLY and CDR2 FYNNEI. V was pared by 11 bases and J by 4 bases, with 13 bases of the junction left unmatched. The CDR3 is 15 residues long. The CDR3 reads CASLPTSGRADTQYF. The CDR3 nucleotides are TGTGCCTCCCTCCCGACTAGCGGTAGGGCAGATACGCAGTATTTT.

J is TRBJ2-1 and V is TRBV6-1, with a possible D match to TRBD2 (5 bases). V lost 7 bases to trimming and J lost 6 bases, with 16 bases between them. The germline CDR1 and CDR2 sequences are MNHNS and SASEGT. This CDR3 has 14 amino acids. The CDR3 DNA sequence: TGTGCCAGCACTTCGGGATACAACGCCAATGAGCAGTTCTTC. This translates into CASTSGYNANEQFF.

This clonotype has a handful of counts. The rearrangement uses TRBV4-2 and TRBJ2-3, with TRBD2 identical over 12 bases. V was pared by 4 bases and J by 8 bases, with 16 bases of the junction left unmatched. The CDR3 contains 18 residues. Germline CDR1 is LGHNA and CDR2 is YNFKEQ. CDR3 nucleotide sequence: TGTGCCAGCAGCCCCCACTTAACTAGCGGGGGGCCTACTGGTACGCAGTATTTT. It translates to CASSPHLTSGGPTGTQYF.

The chain has TRBV28 and TRBJ2-7; D possibly corresponds to TRBD2 (5 bases). The germline V gene encodes CDR1 MDHEN and CDR2 SYDVKM. This CDR3 spans 12 amino acids. The V gene lost 3 bases and the J gene lost 3 bases, with 6 bases spanning the gap. The CDR3 reads CASSFGDYEQYF. The CDR3 region has the DNA TGTGCCAGCAGTTTCGGGGACTACGAGCAGTACTTC. Complete variable domain (other parts from reference TRBV28 and TRBJ2-7): DVKVTQSSRYLVKRTGEKVFLECVQDMDHENMFWYRQDPGLGLRLIYFSYDVKMKEKGDIPEGYSVSREKKERFSLILESASTNQTSMYLCASSFGDYEQYFGPGTRLTVT.

Concerning this clonotype itself: Sequence at one end of the junction differs from germline and may be a read error. The gene calls are TRBV6-1 and TRBJ2-5; TRBD2 matches 13 bases. Germline V gene sequence: CDR1 MNHNS, CDR2 SASEGT. There are 17 residues in the CDR3. The CDR3 protein is CACRPLTSGRRQETQYF. The CDR3 nucleotides are TGTGCCTGCAGGCCCTTGACTAGCGGGAGGAGACAAGAGACCCAGTACTTC.

This clonotype has more than one count but fewer than ten. V and J are TRBV27 and TRBJ2-7; D is possibly TRBD1 (6 bases). The CDR3 runs to 13 residues. Between the trimmed V and J ends, which lost 5 bases and 3 bases, there was a span of 11 bases. CDR1 and CDR2 (germline): MNHEY, SMNVEV (reference sequence). In DNA form, the CDR3 reads TGTGCCAGCAGTATAGGACAGAACTACGAGCAGTACTTC. It is translated as CASSIGQNYEQYF.

This clonotype came up a few times. The rearrangement uses TRBV6-2 or TRBV6-3 and TRBJ2-3, with TRBD2 identical over 11 bases. V gave up 0 bases and J gave up 2 bases; unmatched junction bases: 4. This CDR3 has 17 amino acids. The germline gives CDR1 MNHEY, CDR2 SVGEGT. The DNA for the CDR3 is TGTGCCAGCAGTTACTCGCAACTAGCGGGGGACACAGATACGCAGTATTTT. This sequence encodes CASSYSQLAGDTDTQYF.

This clonotype was seen once. The missing conserved phenylalanine or tryptophan at the end of this CDR3 makes a read error likely. The rearrangement uses TRBV20-1 and TRBJ1-5, with D maybe TRBD1 (6 bases). The germline V gene has CDR1 DFQATT and CDR2 SNEGSKA (reference sequence). The V and J ends lost 3 bases and 7 bases respectively, with 10 bases between them. The CDR3 consists of 12 residues. The CDR3 loop reads CSARSQGQPQHL. In nucleotides, the CDR3 is TGCAGTGCTAGGAGCCAGGGGCAGCCCCAGCATCTT.

The V gene is TRBV7-8, the J gene TRBJ2-5; possibly TRBD2 for D (5 bases). In germline, CDR1 is SGHVS, CDR2 FQNEAQ. The CDR3 consists of 13 residues. V gave up 8 bases and J gave up 1 base, with 11 bases separating them. CDR3 coding DNA: TGTGCCAGCGGGAGTTGGACCCAAGAGACCCAGTACTTC. Translating gives CASGSWTQETQYF.

This clonotype showed up many times. V usage is TRBV11-1 and J usage is TRBJ2-1; D gene unclear. The V end lost 0 bases, the J end lost 5 bases, and 14 bases lay between the germline ends. The CDR3 extends over 16 amino acids. Per the germline V gene, CDR1 is SGHAT and CDR2 is FQDESV (reference sequence). CDR3 sequence: CASSLALAGFNNEQFF. In DNA, the CDR3 is TGTGCCAGCAGCTTAGCGCTGGCAGGCTTTAACAATGAGCAGTTCTTC.

For the CDR3, the DNA is TGCAGCGTTGCCAGACAGGAGAACACTGAAGCTTTCTTT. This translates into CSVARQENTEAFF. This rearrangement joins TRBV29-1 to TRBJ1-1; a weak D match, TRBD1 (6 bases). V shed 4 bases and J shed 1 base, with 10 bases lying between them. CDR1 and CDR2 (germline): SQVTM, ANQGSEA. CDR3 size: 13 residues. The full variable domain, its missing parts supplied by reference TRBV29-1 and TRBJ1-1, is SAVISQKPSRDICQRGTSLTIQCQVDSQVTMMFWYRQQPGQSLTLIATANQGSEATYESGFVIDKFPISRPNLTFSTLTVSNMSPEDSSIYLCSVARQENTEAFFGQGTRLTVV.

This clonotype has more than one count but fewer than ten. This rearrangement joins TRBV6-5 to TRBJ2-7; TRBD2 might be the D (5 bases). This CDR3 has 15 residues. Germline-derived CDR1 and CDR2 are MNHEY and SVGAGI. V gave up 4 bases and J gave up 2 bases, with 15 bases separating them. CDR3 amino acids: CASSSGSRVAYEQYF. CDR3 coding DNA: TGTGCCAGCAGTTCGGGGAGTCGGGTAGCCTACGAGCAGTACTTC.